What follows describes a single TCR beta chain. CDR1 and CDR2 (germline): SGHRS, YFSETQ. J lost 3 bases, V lost 6 bases, and 6 bases had no gene match. This CDR3 has 14 residues. The sample comes from a study of blood T cell repertoires in COVID-19. Across the whole study: COVID-19 samples collected from the United States, Italy and Spain covered acute and convalescent phases. The cDNA or gDNA used as material had been derived from T cells, B-cell-depleted T cells, or PBMCs.

Per the original methods: Reference gene primer amplification gave estimated nucleated cell counts. Only in-frame clones appear in the TCRdb table, and some are missing; sequencing was by immunoSEQ multiplex PCR. That table supplies the V and J calls and clone size; D and trimming were determined from the DNA. The data show approximately 250,000 clones, with roughly 90% seen just once and about 2.2% held by the top ten. The receptor was isolated from a man aged 30 to 39 who had recovered from COVID-19. Sequencing used peripheral blood. The V call is TRBV5-1, the J call TRBJ1-1; TRBD1 agrees at 9 bases. The CDR3 bases are TGCGCCAGCAACGAACAGGGGGCGCACACTGAAGCTTTCTTT. The encoded protein is CASNEQGAHTEAFF.